Sequencing of this T cell receptor (beta chain) was carried out in a study of breast tumors, draining lymph nodes, adjacent tissues. This clonotype was counted at least ten times. TCRdb analysed the multiplex PCR reads with MiXCR anew, one entry per CDR3 protein. Of 45,000 or so distinct CDR3 sequences listed, 23% are singletons. J was trimmed by 5 bases and V by 3 bases; bases with no gene match: 6. The CDR3 is 14 residues long. CDR1 and CDR2 from the germline V gene are LNHNV and YYDKDF (reference sequence). The V call is TRBV15, the J call TRBJ1-2; the match to TRBD1 covers 7 bases. Input material: breast tumor tissue. This sequence originates from a female donor with breast cancer. Some clones in this sample may be carry-over from other donors' samples. The CDR3 nucleotides read TGTGCCACCAGCAGCCGGGACAGAGTTTATGGCTACACCTTC. Amino acid sequence: CATSSRDRVYGYTF.